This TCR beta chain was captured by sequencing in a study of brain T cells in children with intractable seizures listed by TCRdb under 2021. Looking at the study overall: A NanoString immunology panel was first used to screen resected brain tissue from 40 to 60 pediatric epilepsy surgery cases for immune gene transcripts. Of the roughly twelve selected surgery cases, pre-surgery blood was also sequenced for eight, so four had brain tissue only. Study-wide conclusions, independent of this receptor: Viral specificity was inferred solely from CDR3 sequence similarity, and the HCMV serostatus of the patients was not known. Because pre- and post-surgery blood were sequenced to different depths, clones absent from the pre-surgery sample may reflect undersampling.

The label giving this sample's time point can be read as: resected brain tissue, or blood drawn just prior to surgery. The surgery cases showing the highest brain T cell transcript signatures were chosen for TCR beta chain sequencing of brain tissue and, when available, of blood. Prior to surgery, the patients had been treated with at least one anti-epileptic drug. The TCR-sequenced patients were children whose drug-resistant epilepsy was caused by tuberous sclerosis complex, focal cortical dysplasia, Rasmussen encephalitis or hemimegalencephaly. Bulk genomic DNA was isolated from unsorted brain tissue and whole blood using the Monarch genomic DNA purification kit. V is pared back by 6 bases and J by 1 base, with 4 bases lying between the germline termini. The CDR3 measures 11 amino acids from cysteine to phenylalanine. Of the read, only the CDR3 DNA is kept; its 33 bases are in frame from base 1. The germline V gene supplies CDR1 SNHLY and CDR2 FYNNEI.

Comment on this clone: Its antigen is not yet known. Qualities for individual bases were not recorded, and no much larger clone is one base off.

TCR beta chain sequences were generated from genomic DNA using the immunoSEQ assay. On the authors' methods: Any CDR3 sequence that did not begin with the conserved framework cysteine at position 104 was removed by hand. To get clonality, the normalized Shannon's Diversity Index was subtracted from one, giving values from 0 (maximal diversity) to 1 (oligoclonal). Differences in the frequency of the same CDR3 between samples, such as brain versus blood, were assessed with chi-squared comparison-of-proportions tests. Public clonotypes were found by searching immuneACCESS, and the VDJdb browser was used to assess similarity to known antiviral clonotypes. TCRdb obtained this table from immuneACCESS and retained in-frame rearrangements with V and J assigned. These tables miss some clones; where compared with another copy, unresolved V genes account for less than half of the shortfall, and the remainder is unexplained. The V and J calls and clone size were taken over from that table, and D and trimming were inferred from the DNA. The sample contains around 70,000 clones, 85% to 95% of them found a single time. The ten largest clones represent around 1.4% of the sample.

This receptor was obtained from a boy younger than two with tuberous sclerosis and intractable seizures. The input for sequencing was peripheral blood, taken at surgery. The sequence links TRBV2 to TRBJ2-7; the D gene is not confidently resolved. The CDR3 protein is CASRVSYEQYF. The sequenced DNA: TGTGCCAGCAGAGTTTCCTACGAGCAGTACTTC.